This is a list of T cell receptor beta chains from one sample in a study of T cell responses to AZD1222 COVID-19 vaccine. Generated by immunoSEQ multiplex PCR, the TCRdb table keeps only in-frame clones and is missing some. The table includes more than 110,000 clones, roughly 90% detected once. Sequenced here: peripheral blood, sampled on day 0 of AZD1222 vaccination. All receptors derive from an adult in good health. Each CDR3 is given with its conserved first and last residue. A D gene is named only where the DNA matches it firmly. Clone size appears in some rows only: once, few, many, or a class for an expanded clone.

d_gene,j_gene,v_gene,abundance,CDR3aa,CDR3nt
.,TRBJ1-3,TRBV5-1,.,CASSLDTGQGNTIYF,TGCGCCAGCAGCTTGGATACAGGGCAAGGAAACACCATATATTTT
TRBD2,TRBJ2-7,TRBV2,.,CASRGPTSGTYEQYF,TGTGCCAGCAGGGGACCTACTAGCGGAACCTACGAGCAGTACTTC
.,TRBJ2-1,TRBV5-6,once,CASSSQGLYYSEQFF,TGTGCCAGCAGCTCTCAAGGACTGTATTATAGTGAGCAGTTCTTC
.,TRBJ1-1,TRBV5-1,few,CASRTGQYAFF,TGCGCCAGCAGAACCGGACAGTACGCTTTCTTT
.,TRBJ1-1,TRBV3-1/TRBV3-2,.,CASSQGLGRVPEAFF,TGTGCCAGCAGCCAAGGGCTGGGGCGCGTCCCTGAAGCTTTCTTT
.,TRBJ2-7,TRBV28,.,CASSSSGTKQYF,TGTGCCAGCAGTTCCAGTGGGACGAAGCAGTACTTC
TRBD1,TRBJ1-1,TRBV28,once,CASSSQGAGTEAFF,TGTGCCAGCAGTTCCCAGGGGGCTGGTACTGAAGCTTTCTTT
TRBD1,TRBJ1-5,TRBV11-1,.,CASSLGTGGNQPQHF,TGTGCCAGCAGCCTAGGGACAGGGGGCAATCAGCCCCAGCATTTT
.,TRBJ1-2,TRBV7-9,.,CASSLGWGGNVDGYTF,TGTGCCAGCAGCTTGGGTTGGGGAGGGAACGTAGATGGCTACACCTTC
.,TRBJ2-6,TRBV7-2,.,CASSPPTNPSGANVLTF,TGTGCCAGCAGCCCCCCGACTAACCCCTCTGGGGCCAACGTCCTGACTTTC
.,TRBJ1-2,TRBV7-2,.,CASSLTNYGYTF,TGTGCCAGCAGCTTGACAAACTATGGCTACACCTTC
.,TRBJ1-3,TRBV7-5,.,CARSPNTIYF,TGTGCCAGAAGCCCGAACACCATATATTTT
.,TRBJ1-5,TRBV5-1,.,CASSLEGNSNQPQHF,TGCGCCAGCAGCTTGGAGGGAAATAGCAATCAGCCCCAGCATTTT
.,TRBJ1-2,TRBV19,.,CASSISGGNYGYTF,TGTGCCAGTAGTATATCCGGGGGCAACTATGGCTACACCTTC
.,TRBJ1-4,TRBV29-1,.,CSVVGKGGEKLFF,TGCAGCGTTGTTGGCAAGGGCGGTGAAAAACTGTTTTTT
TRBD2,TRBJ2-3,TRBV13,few,CASSIFSGKLADTQYF,TGTGCCAGCAGCATATTTAGCGGGAAATTAGCAGATACGCAGTATTTT
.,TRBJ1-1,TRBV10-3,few,CAISELGAGNTEAFF,TGTGCCATCAGTGAGTTGGGAGCGGGGAACACTGAAGCTTTCTTT
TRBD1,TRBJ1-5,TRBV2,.,CASERRGTESQPQHF,TGTGCCAGTGAAAGGAGGGGGACAGAGTCCCAGCCCCAGCATTTT
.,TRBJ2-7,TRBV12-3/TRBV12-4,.,CASRRAGTYEQYF,TGTGCCAGCAGGAGGGCAGGAACCTACGAGCAGTACTTC
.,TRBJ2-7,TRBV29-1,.,CSVGRGASYEQYF,TGCAGCGTTGGGCGCGGGGCATCCTACGAGCAGTACTTC
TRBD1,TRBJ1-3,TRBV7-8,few,CASSPDRFGNTIYF,TGTGCCAGCTCTCCGGACAGGTTTGGAAACACCATATATTTT
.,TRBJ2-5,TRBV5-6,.,CASSLVGETQYF,TGTGCCAGCAGCTTGGTCGGAGAGACCCAGTACTTC
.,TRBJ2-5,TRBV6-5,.,CASSYLSGPQETQYF,TGTGCCAGCAGTTACCTGTCGGGACCCCAAGAGACCCAGTACTTC
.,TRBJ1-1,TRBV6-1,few,CASSETYTEAFF,TGTGCCAGCAGTGAGACGTACACTGAAGCTTTCTTT
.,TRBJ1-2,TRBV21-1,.,CASSNRSGYGYTF,TGTGCCAGCAGCAACAGATCAGGTTATGGCTACACCTTC
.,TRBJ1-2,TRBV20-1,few,CSASQNYGYTF,TGCAGTGCTAGCCAGAACTATGGCTACACCTTC
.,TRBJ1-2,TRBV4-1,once,CASSQDTGSNYGYTF,TGCGCCAGCAGCCAAGATACAGGGAGTAACTATGGCTACACCTTC
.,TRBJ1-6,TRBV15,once,CATSGGQGRNSPLHF,TGTGCCACCAGCGGCGGTCAGGGACGTAATTCACCCCTCCACTTT
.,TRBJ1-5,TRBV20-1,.,CSASPKGDGDQPQHF,TGCAGTGCTAGTCCTAAGGGAGATGGAGACCAGCCCCAGCATTTT
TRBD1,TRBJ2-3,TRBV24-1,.,CATSDKTPTGKKTDTQYF,TGTGCCACCAGTGACAAAACTCCGACAGGGAAAAAAACAGATACGCAGTATTTT
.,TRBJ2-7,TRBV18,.,CASSPEFGTYDTYEQYF,TGTGCCAGCTCACCGGAATTTGGGACATACGATACCTACGAGCAGTACTTC
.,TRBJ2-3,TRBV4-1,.,CASSGQGFSTDTQYF,TGCGCCAGCAGCGGCCAGGGATTTAGCACAGATACGCAGTATTTT
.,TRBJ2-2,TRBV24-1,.,CATGPADPSNTGELFF,TGTGCCACGGGACCCGCCGATCCGTCGAACACCGGGGAGCTGTTTTTT
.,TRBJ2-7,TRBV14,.,CASSLLGGGEQYF,TGTGCCAGCAGCCTCCTGGGGGGAGGCGAGCAGTACTTC